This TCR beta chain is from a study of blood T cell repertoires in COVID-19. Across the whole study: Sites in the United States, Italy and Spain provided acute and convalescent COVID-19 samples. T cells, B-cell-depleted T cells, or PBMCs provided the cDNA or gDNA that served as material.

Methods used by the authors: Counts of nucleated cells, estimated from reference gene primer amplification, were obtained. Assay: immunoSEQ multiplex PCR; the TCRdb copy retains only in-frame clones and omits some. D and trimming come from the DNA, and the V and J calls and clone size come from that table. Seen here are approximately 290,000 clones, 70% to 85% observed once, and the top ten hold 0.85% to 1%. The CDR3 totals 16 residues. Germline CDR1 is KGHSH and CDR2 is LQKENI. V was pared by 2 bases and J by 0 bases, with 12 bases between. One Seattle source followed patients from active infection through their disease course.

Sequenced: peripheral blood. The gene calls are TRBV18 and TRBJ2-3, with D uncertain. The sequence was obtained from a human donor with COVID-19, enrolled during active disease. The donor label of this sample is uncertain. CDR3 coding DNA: TGTGCCAGCTCACCAACCAGGCCCCCTAGCACAGATACGCAGTATTTT. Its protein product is CASSPTRPPSTDTQYF. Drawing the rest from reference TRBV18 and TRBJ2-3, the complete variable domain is NAGVMQNPRHLVRRRGQEARLRCSPMKGHSHVYWYRQLPEEGLKFMVYLQKENIIDESGMPKERFSAEFPKEGPSILRIQQVVRGDSAAYFCASSPTRPPSTDTQYFGPGTRLTVL.